The rows below give T cell receptor beta chains drawn from one sample of a study of OX40 agonist ivuxolimab in advanced cancers. Using immunoSEQ multiplex PCR, the repertoire was profiled, and TCRdb retains in-frame clones only, with some absent. The sample carries roughly 42,000 clones, around nine tenths recorded once. Sequencing used CD4+ or CD8+ T cells sorted from blood, obtained in a trial of the OX40 agonist ivuxolimab. The receptors were sampled from an adult with an advanced solid tumor such as melanoma, head and neck, liver or kidney cancer. CDR3s include the opening cysteine and the closing phenylalanine or tryptophan. Each record gives: D gene, CDR3 length, V gene, clone size, J gene, CDR3 DNA, CDR3 protein. The D gene is left open where the match is weak. Rows may omit the clone size; those that give it use once, few, many or a size class.

-	15	TRBV10-3	-	TRBJ1-2	TGTGCCATCAGCGCCACGACAGTCATCAACTATGGCTACACCTTC	CAISATTVINYGYTF
TRBD1	15	TRBV6-1	-	TRBJ1-2	TGTGCCAGCAGTGAAGATTTGGCAGGGGGGACTGGCTACACCTTC	CASSEDLAGGTGYTF
-	14	TRBV11-1	-	TRBJ2-7	TGTGCCAGCAGCTTAGCGACGGTTAACTACGAGCAGTACTTC	CASSLATVNYEQYF
TRBD1	14	TRBV28	-	TRBJ2-7	TGTGCCAGCAGCCGAAGACAGGGGGATTACGAGCAGTACTTC	CASSRRQGDYEQYF
-	13	TRBV13	-	TRBJ2-7	TGTGCCAGCAGCTTGCTGGGCTCCTACGAGCAGTACTTC	CASSLLGSYEQYF
-	14	TRBV7-2	-	TRBJ2-2	TGTGCCAGCAGCTTAATAGCGGAGGGCGGGGAGCTGTTTTTT	CASSLIAEGGELFF
-	16	TRBV4-2	-	TRBJ2-7	TGTGCCAGCAGCCAAGGGACAGTGGTAGGGAAGGCCGAGCAGTACTTC	CASSQGTVVGKAEQYF
TRBD1	14	TRBV10-3	once	TRBJ2-3	TGTGCCATCAGCGGTGGGACAGACACAGATACGCAGTATTTT	CAISGGTDTDTQYF
-	13	TRBV5-4	-	TRBJ1-1	TGTGCCAGCAGCTTGGGTAGTCTACCCGAAGCTTTCTTT	CASSLGSLPEAFF
-	15	TRBV5-8	-	TRBJ1-1	TGTGCCAGCAGCTCGTGGGCGAATTTGAACACTGAAGCTTTCTTT	CASSSWANLNTEAFF
-	16	TRBV9	few	TRBJ2-3	TGTGCCAGCAGCCGTCCTGGGGGGTATATCACAGATACGCAGTATTTT	CASSRPGGYITDTQYF